This entry features one TCR beta chain sequence. TCRdb's table, derived via immunoSEQ multiplex PCR, lists solely in-frame clones and lacks some. The sample carries some 90,000 clones, about 88% recorded once. The record originates from a study of blood T cell repertoires in COVID-19. Germline V gene lookup returns CDR1 SGDLS and CDR2 YYNGEE. The ends were cut back, 0 bases at V and 5 bases at J, with 11 bases in the middle. This CDR3 comprises 15 residues. The TCR sequence derives from a woman older than 75 with active COVID-19. The sample taken for sequencing was peripheral blood. The rearrangement links TRBV9 to TRBJ2-2; the D gene is possibly TRBD2 (5 bases). The CDR3 sequence is CASSVDGVGTGELFF. CDR3 in DNA: TGTGCCAGCAGCGTAGACGGGGTGGGGACCGGGGAGCTGTTTTTT.